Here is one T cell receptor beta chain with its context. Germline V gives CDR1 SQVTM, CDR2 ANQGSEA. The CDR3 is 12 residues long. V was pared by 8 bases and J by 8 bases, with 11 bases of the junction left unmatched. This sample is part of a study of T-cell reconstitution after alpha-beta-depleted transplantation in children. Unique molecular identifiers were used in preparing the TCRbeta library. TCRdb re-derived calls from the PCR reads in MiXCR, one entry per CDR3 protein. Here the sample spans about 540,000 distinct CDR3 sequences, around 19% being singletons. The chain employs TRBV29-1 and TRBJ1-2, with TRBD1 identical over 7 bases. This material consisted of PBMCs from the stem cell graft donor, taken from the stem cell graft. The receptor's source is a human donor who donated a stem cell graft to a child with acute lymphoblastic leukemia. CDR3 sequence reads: CSTKTGVEGYTF. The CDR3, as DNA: TGCAGCACGAAAACAGGGGTCGAGGGCTACACCTTC.